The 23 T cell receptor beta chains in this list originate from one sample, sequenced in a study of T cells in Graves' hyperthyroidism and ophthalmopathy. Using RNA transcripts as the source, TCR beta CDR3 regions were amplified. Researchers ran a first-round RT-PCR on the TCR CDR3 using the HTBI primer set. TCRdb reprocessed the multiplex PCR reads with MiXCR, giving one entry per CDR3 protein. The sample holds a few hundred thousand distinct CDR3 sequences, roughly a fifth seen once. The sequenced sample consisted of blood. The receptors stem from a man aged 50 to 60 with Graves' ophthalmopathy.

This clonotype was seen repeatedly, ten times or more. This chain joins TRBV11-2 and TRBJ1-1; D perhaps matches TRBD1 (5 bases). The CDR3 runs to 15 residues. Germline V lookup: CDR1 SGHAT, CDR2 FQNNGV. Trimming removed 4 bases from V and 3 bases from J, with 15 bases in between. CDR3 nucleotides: TGTGCCAGCAGCTCCACCGGGCAGGGTTACACTGAAGCTTTCTTT. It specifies CASSSTGQGYTEAFF.

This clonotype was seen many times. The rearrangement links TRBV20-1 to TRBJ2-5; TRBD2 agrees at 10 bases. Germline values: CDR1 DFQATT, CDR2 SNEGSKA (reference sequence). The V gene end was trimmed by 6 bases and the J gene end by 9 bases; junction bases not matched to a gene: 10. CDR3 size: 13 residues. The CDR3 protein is CSASSLAGQAQYF. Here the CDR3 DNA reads TGCAGTGCCTCTTCACTAGCGGGACAGGCCCAGTACTTC.

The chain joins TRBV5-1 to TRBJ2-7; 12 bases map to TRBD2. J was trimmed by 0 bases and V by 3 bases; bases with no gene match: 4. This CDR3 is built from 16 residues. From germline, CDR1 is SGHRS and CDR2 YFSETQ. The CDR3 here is CASSSTSGSFSYEQYF. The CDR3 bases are TGCGCCAGCAGCTCGACTAGCGGGAGTTTCTCCTACGAGCAGTACTTC.

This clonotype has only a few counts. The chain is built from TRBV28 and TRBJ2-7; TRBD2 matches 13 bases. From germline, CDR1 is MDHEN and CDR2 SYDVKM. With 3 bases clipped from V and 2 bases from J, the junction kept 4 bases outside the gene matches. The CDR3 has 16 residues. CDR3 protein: CASSFQTSGRAYEQYF. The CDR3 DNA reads TGTGCCAGCAGTTTCCAAACTAGCGGGAGGGCCTACGAGCAGTACTTC.

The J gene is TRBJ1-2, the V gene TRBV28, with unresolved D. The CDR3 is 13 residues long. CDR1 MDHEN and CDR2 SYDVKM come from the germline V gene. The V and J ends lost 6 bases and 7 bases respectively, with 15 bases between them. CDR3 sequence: CASSAWDSGGYTF. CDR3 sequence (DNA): TGTGCCAGCAGCGCCTGGGATTCGGGTGGCTACACCTTC.

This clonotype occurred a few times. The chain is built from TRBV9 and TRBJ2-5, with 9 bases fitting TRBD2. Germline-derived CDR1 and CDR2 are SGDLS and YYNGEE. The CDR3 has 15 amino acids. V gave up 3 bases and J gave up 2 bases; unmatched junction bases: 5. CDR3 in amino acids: CASSEMAGGQETQYF. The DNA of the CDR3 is TGTGCCAGCAGCGAAATGGCGGGGGGGCAAGAGACCCAGTACTTC. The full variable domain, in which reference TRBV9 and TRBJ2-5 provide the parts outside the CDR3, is DSGVTQTPKHLITATGQRVTLRCSPRSGDLSVYWYQQSLDQGLQFLIQYYNGEERAKGNILERFSAQQFPDLHSELNLSSLELGDSALYFCASSEMAGGQETQYFGPGTRLLVL.

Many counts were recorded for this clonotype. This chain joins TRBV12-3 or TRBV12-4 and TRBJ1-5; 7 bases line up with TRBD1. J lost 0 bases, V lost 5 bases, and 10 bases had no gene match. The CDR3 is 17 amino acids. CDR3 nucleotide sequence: TGTGCCAGCAGTACTGACAGGGAAGGGTATAGCAATCAGCCCCAGCATTTT. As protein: CASSTDREGYSNQPQHF.

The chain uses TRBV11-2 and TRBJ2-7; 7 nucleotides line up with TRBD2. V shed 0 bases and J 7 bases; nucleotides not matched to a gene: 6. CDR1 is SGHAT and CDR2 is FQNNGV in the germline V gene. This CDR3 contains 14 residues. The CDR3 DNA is TGTGCCAGCAGCTTAGAAGTCGGAGCGGGGGAGCAGTACTTC. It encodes CASSLEVGAGEQYF.

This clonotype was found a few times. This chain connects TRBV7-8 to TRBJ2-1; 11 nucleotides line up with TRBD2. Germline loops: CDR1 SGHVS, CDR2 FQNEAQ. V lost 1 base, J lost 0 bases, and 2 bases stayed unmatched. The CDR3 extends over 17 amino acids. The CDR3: CASSLVGLAGSYNEQFF. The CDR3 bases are TGTGCCAGCAGCTTAGTCGGACTAGCGGGCTCCTACAATGAGCAGTTCTTC.

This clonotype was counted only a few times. The CDR3 region has the DNA TGTGCCAGCAGCCGAGGACTAGCGGGAGTGGGTGAGCAGTTCTTC. This gives the protein CASSRGLAGVGEQFF. The chain joins TRBV28 to TRBJ2-1, with 13 bases matching TRBD2. The germline V gene encodes CDR1 MDHEN and CDR2 SYDVKM. V lost 6 bases to trimming and J lost 9 bases; unmatched junction nucleotides: 8. This CDR3 is built from 15 residues.

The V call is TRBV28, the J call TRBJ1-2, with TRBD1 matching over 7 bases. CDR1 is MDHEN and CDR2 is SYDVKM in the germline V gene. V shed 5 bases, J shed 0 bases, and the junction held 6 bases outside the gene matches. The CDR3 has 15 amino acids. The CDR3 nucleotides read TGTGCCAGCAGTCCATGGGACAGTACTAACTATGGCTACACCTTC. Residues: CASSPWDSTNYGYTF.

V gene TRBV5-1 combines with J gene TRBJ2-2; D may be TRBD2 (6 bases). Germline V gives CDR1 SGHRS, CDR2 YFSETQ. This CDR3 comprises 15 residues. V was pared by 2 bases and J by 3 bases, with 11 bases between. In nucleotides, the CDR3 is TGCGCCAGCAGCTTATCTGGAGGGCACACCGGGGAGCTGTTTTTT. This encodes CASSLSGGHTGELFF.

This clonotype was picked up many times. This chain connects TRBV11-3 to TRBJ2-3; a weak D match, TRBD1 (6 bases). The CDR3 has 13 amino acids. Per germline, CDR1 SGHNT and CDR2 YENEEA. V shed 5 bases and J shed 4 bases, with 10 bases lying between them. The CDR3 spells CASSMNRADTQYF. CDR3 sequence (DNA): TGTGCCAGCAGCATGAACAGGGCAGATACGCAGTATTTT.

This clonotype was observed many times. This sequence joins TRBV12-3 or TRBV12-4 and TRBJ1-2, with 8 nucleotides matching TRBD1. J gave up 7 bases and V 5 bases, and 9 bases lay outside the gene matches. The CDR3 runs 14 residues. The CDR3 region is CASSTSGQGRGYTF. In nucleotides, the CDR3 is TGTGCCAGCAGTACCTCCGGACAGGGCCGTGGCTACACCTTC.

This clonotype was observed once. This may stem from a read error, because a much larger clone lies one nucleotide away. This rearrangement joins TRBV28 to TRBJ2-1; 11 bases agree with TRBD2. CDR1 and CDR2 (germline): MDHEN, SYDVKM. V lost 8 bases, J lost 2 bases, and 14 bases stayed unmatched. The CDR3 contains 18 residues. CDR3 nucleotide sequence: TGTGCCAGCGGTCATCCCCCTAATAGCGGGAGGGCCTACAATGAGCAGTTCTTC. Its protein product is CASGHPPNSGRAYNEQFF.

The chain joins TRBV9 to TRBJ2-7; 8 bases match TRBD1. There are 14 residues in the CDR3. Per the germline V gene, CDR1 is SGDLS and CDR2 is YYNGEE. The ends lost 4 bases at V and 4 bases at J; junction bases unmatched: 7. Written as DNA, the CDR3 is TGTGCCAGCAGCCCCATGAGACAGGGGTACGAGCAGTACTTC. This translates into CASSPMRQGYEQYF.

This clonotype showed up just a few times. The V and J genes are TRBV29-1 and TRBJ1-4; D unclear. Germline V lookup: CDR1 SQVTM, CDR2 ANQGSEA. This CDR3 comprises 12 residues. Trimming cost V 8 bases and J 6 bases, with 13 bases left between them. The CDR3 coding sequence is TGCAGCTCCCTCGGGAGTGATGAAAAACTGTTTTTT. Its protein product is CSSLGSDEKLFF. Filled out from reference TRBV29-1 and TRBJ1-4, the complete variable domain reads SAVISQKPSRDICQRGTSLTIQCQVDSQVTMMFWYRQQPGQSLTLIATANQGSEATYESGFVIDKFPISRPNLTFSTLTVSNMSPEDSSIYLCSSLGSDEKLFFGSGTQLSVL.

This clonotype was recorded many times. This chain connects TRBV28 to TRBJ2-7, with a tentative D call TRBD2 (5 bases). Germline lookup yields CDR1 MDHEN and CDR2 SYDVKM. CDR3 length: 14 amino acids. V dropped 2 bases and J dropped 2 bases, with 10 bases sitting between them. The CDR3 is CASSLRGITYEQYF. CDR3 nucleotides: TGTGCCAGCAGTTTACGAGGGATCACCTACGAGCAGTACTTC. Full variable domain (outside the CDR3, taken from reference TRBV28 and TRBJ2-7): DVKVTQSSRYLVKRTGEKVFLECVQDMDHENMFWYRQDPGLGLRLIYFSYDVKMKEKGDIPEGYSVSREKKERFSLILESASTNQTSMYLCASSLRGITYEQYFGPGTRLTVT.

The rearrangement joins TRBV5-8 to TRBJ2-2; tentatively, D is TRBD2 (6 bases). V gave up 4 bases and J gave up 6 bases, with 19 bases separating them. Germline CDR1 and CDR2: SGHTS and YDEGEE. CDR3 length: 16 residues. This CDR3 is CASSPSRGISAGELFF. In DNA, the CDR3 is TGTGCCAGCAGCCCCTCGCGGGGCATCAGCGCCGGGGAGCTGTTTTTT.

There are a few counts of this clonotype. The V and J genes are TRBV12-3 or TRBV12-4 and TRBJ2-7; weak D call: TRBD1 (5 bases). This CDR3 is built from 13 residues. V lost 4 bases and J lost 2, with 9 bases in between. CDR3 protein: CASSWGGAYEQYF. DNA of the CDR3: TGTGCCAGCAGTTGGGGCGGTGCCTACGAGCAGTACTTC.

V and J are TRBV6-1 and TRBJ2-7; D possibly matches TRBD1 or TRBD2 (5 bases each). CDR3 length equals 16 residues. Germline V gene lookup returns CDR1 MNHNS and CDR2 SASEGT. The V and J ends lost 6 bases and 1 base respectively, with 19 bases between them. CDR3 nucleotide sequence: TGTGCCAGCAGGGAGAAATCCGGGACGTATTCCTACGAGCAGTACTTC. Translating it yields CASREKSGTYSYEQYF.

CDR3 amino acids: CASGYRPQHF. CDR3 in DNA: TGTGCCAGCGGATATCGGCCCCAGCATTTT. This chain uses TRBV27 with TRBJ1-5; unclear D gene. The V and J ends lost 8 bases and 9 bases respectively, with 8 bases between them. Looked up from germline, CDR1 is MNHEY and CDR2 is SMNVEV (reference sequence). This CDR3 has 10 residues.

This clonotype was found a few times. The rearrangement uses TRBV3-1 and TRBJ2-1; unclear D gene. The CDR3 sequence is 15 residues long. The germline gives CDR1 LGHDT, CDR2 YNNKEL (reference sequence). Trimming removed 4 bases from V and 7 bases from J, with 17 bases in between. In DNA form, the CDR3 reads TGTGCCAGCAGCCCGTTGACTTTAGGAGAAAATGAGCAGTTCTTC. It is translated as CASSPLTLGENEQFF.